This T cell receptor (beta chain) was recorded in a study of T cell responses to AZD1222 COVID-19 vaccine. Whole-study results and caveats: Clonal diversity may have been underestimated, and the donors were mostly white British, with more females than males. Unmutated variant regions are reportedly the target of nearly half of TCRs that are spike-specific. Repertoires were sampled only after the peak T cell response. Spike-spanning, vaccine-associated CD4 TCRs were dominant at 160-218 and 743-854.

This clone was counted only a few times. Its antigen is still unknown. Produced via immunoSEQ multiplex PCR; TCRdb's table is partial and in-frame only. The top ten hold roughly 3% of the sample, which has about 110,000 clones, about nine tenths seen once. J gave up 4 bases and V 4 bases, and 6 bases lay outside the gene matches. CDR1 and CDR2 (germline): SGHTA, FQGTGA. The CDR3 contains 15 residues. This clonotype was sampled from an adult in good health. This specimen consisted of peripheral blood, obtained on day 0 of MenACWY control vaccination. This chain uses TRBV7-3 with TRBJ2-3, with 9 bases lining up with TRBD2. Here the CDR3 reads CASSSQAGGADTQYF. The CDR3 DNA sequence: TGTGCCAGCAGCTCCCAGGCGGGGGGGGCAGATACGCAGTATTTT.